Given below is one T cell receptor beta chain in context. The antigen remains undetermined. The sample originates from a study of CD8 T cells in ankylosing spondylitis. Study results and limitations: A motif of 7 to 9 highly homologous TCR beta variants was seen as apparently characteristic of ankylosing spondylitis blood. Prior work had noted some motif variants in reactive arthritis blood and synovial fluid. Clones linked to the disease showed a CD8+ phenotype. They occurred at relatively low frequencies in peripheral blood. The study looked at matched synovial fluid samples from ankylosing spondylitis patients. Disease-linked clones were reported to be significantly enriched there.

It was by quantitative 5'-RACE with molecular barcodes that TCR beta libraries were made. TCRdb re-derived calls from the 5' RACE reads in MiXCR, one entry per CDR3 protein. Among fewer than 250,000 distinct CDR3 sequences listed, about 17% were seen once. CDR1 is SGHDT and CDR2 is YYEEEE in the germline V gene. Trimming left V 6 bases short and J 6 bases short, with 7 bases between. This CDR3 comprises 11 residues. The clonotype was recovered from a male donor with ankylosing spondylitis. The J gene is TRBJ1-5, the V gene TRBV5-6; D remains unclear. Sequencing was performed on blood, either unsorted or a sorted T cell fraction (not recorded which). Here the CDR3 reads CASKGCQPQHF. The CDR3 bases are TGTGCCAGCAAGGGTTGTCAGCCCCAGCATTTT.